A selection of T cell receptor beta chains follows, all from one sample in a study of T cells in Graves' hyperthyroidism and ophthalmopathy. TCRdb reprocessed the multiplex PCR reads with MiXCR, giving one entry per CDR3 protein. The table records 480,000 or so distinct CDR3 sequences, around 43% of them present only once. The sample comprised peripheral blood or thyroid tissue (not recorded which). Receptors originate from an adult woman with Graves' disease, either hyperthyroidism or ophthalmopathy (not recorded which). The CDR3 runs from the conserved cysteine through the conserved F or W. The D gene is left open where the match is weak. Rows give clone size only sometimes, using once, few, many, or a class for an expanded clone.

V: TRBV29-1; D: TRBD2; J: TRBJ2-1; size: .; CDR3: CSVVPSGGVEQFF; DNA: TGCAGCGTTGTACCTAGCGGGGGTGTTGAGCAGTTCTTC
V: TRBV24-1; D: .; J: TRBJ2-5; size: few; CDR3: CATSDYGTQYF; DNA: TGTGCCACCAGTGATTACGGGACCCAGTACTTC
V: TRBV19; D: .; J: TRBJ1-5; size: .; CDR3: CASSADGYQPQHF; DNA: TGTGCCAGTAGTGCCGACGGCTATCAGCCCCAGCATTTT
V: TRBV7-9; D: .; J: TRBJ2-1; size: .; CDR3: CASSQGPGNEQFF; DNA: TGTGCCAGCAGCCAAGGTCCTGGGAATGAGCAGTTCTTC
V: TRBV29-1; D: .; J: TRBJ2-7; size: .; CDR3: CSVESSYEQYF; DNA: TGCAGCGTTGAAAGCTCCTACGAGCAGTACTTC
V: TRBV14; D: .; J: TRBJ2-7; size: many; CDR3: CASSLLSTYEQYF; DNA: TGTGCCAGCAGCCTGCTATCCACCTACGAGCAGTACTTC
V: TRBV7-8; D: .; J: TRBJ2-7; size: once; CDR3: CASSQDAGKQYF; DNA: TGTGCCAGCAGCCAAGATGCCGGGAAGCAGTACTTC
V: TRBV7-2; D: TRBD2; J: TRBJ2-3; size: few; CDR3: CASSSAGADTQYF; DNA: TGTGCCAGCAGTTCAGCGGGAGCAGATACGCAGTATTTT
V: TRBV18; D: .; J: TRBJ1-2; size: few; CDR3: CASSPTDWDGYTF; DNA: TGTGCCAGCTCACCAACCGATTGGGATGGCTACACCTTC
V: TRBV3-1; D: .; J: TRBJ1-1; size: few; CDR3: CATAGQMNTEAFF; DNA: TGTGCCACCGCCGGACAGATGAACACTGAAGCTTTCTTT
V: TRBV5-1; D: .; J: TRBJ1-5; size: few; CDR3: CASSLRGDGNQPQHF; DNA: TGCGCCAGCAGCTTGCGGGGGGATGGAAATCAGCCCCAGCATTTT
V: TRBV10-1; D: TRBD1; J: TRBJ2-5; size: .; CDR3: CASSDRTGGMETQYF; DNA: TGCGCCAGCAGTGACAGGACAGGGGGCATGGAGACCCAGTACTTC
V: TRBV6-2/TRBV6-3; D: .; J: TRBJ2-6; size: once; CDR3: CASSQGSEAF; DNA: TGTGCCAGCAGCCAAGGGTCTGAAGCTTTC
V: TRBV7-8; D: .; J: TRBJ1-1; size: many; CDR3: CASSPQSSQIEAFF; DNA: TGTGCCAGCAGCCCACAAAGTAGCCAGATTGAAGCTTTCTTT
V: TRBV29-1; D: .; J: TRBJ1-2; size: .; CDR3: CSVVKEGYTF; DNA: TGCAGCGTTGTTAAGGAGGGCTACACCTTC
V: TRBV6-5; D: TRBD1; J: TRBJ1-3; size: many; CDR3: CASSTTGVMSGNTIYF; DNA: TGTGCCAGCAGTACGACAGGGGTTATGTCTGGAAACACCATATATTTT
V: TRBV29-1; D: TRBD1; J: TRBJ2-7; size: .; CDR3: CSVVPPGQGIHEQYF; DNA: TGCAGCGTTGTCCCACCGGGACAGGGAATCCACGAGCAGTACTTC
V: TRBV10-3; D: TRBD1; J: TRBJ1-3; size: many; CDR3: CAISENSGTADTGNTIYF; DNA: TGTGCCATCAGTGAAAACTCAGGGACAGCGGACACAGGAAACACCATATATTTT
V: TRBV29-1; D: TRBD2; J: TRBJ2-7; size: .; CDR3: CSVEGGIAGGSEQYF; DNA: TGCAGCGTTGAAGGGGGAATAGCGGGGGGCTCCGAGCAGTACTTC
V: TRBV29-1; D: TRBD2; J: TRBJ2-7; size: .; CDR3: CSVEGGGLYEQYF; DNA: TGCAGCGTTGAGGGGGGGGGTCTCTACGAGCAGTACTTC
V: TRBV4-3; D: .; J: TRBJ1-5; size: many; CDR3: CASSQGGSQHF; DNA: TGCGCCAGCAGCCAAGGCGGATCCCAGCATTTT
V: TRBV7-2; D: .; J: TRBJ1-3; size: many; CDR3: CASSLGGPYSGNTIYF; DNA: TGTGCCAGCAGCTTAGGGGGTCCGTACTCTGGAAACACCATATATTTT
V: TRBV25-1; D: .; J: TRBJ2-2; size: few; CDR3: CASSGQGTGELFF; DNA: TGTGCCAGCAGTGGGCAAGGCACCGGGGAGCTGTTTTTT
V: TRBV14; D: .; J: TRBJ2-2; size: .; CDR3: CASSQGQFF; DNA: TGTGCCAGCAGCCAGGGACAGTTTTTT
V: TRBV2; D: .; J: TRBJ2-5; size: many; CDR3: CASSAVDSETQYF; DNA: TGTGCCAGCAGCGCCGTAGACTCAGAGACCCAGTACTTC
V: TRBV6-5; D: TRBD1; J: TRBJ2-7; size: .; CDR3: CAVSTGGKSYEQYF; DNA: TGTGCCGTTTCCACAGGGGGGAAATCCTACGAGCAGTACTTC
V: TRBV7-9; D: TRBD1; J: TRBJ1-1; size: .; CDR3: CASRGQWSTEAFF; DNA: TGTGCCAGCAGGGGACAGTGGAGTACTGAAGCTTTCTTT
V: TRBV7-8; D: TRBD1; J: TRBJ2-7; size: many; CDR3: CASSEQGGPYEQYF; DNA: TGTGCCAGCAGTGAACAAGGGGGCCCATACGAGCAGTACTTC
V: TRBV20-1; D: TRBD2; J: TRBJ2-7; size: many; CDR3: CSAGTSGSTYEQYF; DNA: TGCAGTGCAGGGACTAGCGGGAGTACCTACGAGCAGTACTTC
V: TRBV6-1; D: .; J: TRBJ1-5; size: .; CDR3: CAGQQGDSSNQPQHF; DNA: TGTGCCGGACAGCAGGGAGACAGTTCTAATCAGCCCCAGCATTTT
V: TRBV15; D: TRBD1; J: TRBJ2-5; size: .; CDR3: CATSTETGEETQYF; DNA: TGTGCCACCAGCACCGAGACAGGGGAAGAGACCCAGTACTTC
V: TRBV7-8; D: TRBD1; J: TRBJ1-2; size: many; CDR3: CASSPTRGPAGYGYTF; DNA: TGTGCCAGCAGCCCGACAAGGGGGCCGGCGGGCTATGGCTACACCTTC
V: TRBV4-1; D: TRBD1; J: TRBJ1-1; size: .; CDR3: CASSPTGGIAFF; DNA: TGCGCCAGCAGCCCGACAGGGGGAATCGCTTTCTTT
V: TRBV7-2; D: .; J: TRBJ1-3; size: .; CDR3: CASGSTGNTIYF; DNA: TGTGCCAGCGGCTCGACTGGAAACACCATATATTTT
V: TRBV7-6; D: .; J: TRBJ2-5; size: .; CDR3: CASSLGGREIETQYF; DNA: TGTGCCAGCAGCTTAGGCGGACGGGAAATCGAGACCCAGTACTTC
V: TRBV5-1; D: .; J: TRBJ2-2; size: .; CDR3: CASSPVSSGNTGELFF; DNA: TGCGCCAGCAGCCCCGTGAGCTCTGGAAACACCGGGGAGCTGTTTTTT
V: TRBV29-1; D: .; J: TRBJ2-7; size: .; CDR3: CSVVAASSSYEQYF; DNA: TGCAGCGTTGTTGCGGCGAGTAGCTCCTACGAGCAGTACTTC
V: TRBV7-9; D: TRBD2; J: TRBJ2-5; size: many; CDR3: CASSQLAGASETQYF; DNA: TGTGCCAGCAGTCAACTAGCGGGAGCATCAGAGACCCAGTACTTC
V: TRBV6-5; D: .; J: TRBJ1-2; size: many; CDR3: CASSYGGGGRLNYGYTF; DNA: TGTGCCAGCAGTTACGGGGGCGGGGGCCGCCTCAACTATGGCTACACCTTC
V: TRBV25-1; D: TRBD1; J: TRBJ1-4; size: .; CDR3: CASSESVGTGREKLFF; DNA: TGTGCCAGCAGTGAATCTGTAGGGACAGGCCGCGAAAAACTGTTTTTT
V: TRBV11-1; D: TRBD1; J: TRBJ1-1; size: few; CDR3: CASSLIRDRGYTEAFF; DNA: TGTGCCAGCAGTCTCATCCGGGACAGAGGATACACTGAAGCTTTCTTT
V: TRBV7-6; D: TRBD2; J: TRBJ2-5; size: .; CDR3: CASSLWTSGRDEETQYF; DNA: TGTGCCAGCAGCTTATGGACTAGCGGGAGAGATGAAGAGACCCAGTACTTC
V: TRBV19; D: .; J: TRBJ1-5; size: .; CDR3: CASSPRPQHF; DNA: TGTGCCAGTAGTCCCCGGCCCCAGCATTTT
V: TRBV7-2; D: .; J: TRBJ1-5; size: many; CDR3: CASSLRHDQPQHF; DNA: TGTGCCAGCAGCCTCAGACACGATCAGCCCCAGCATTTT
V: TRBV19; D: .; J: TRBJ2-5; size: .; CDR3: CASSTGFNQLQYF; DNA: TGTGCCAGTAGTACCGGATTCAATCAGCTCCAGTACTTC
V: TRBV5-1; D: .; J: TRBJ1-1; size: .; CDR3: CASSWAGHGSTEAFF; DNA: TGCGCCAGCAGCTGGGCGGGACACGGTTCCACTGAAGCTTTCTTT
V: TRBV2; D: .; J: TRBJ1-1; size: few; CDR3: CASSILVMNTEAFF; DNA: TGTGCCAGCAGTATACTGGTTATGAACACTGAAGCTTTCTTT
V: TRBV15; D: TRBD2; J: TRBJ2-7; size: .; CDR3: CATSRGLAAASYEQYF; DNA: TGTGCCACCAGCAGAGGACTAGCGGCAGCCTCCTACGAGCAGTACTTC
V: TRBV29-1; D: TRBD1; J: TRBJ2-7; size: few; CDR3: CSALTGQGGGQYF; DNA: TGCAGCGCTCTCACCGGACAGGGAGGCGGTCAGTACTTC
V: TRBV7-6; D: .; J: TRBJ1-6; size: .; CDR3: CASSLERPGSSPLHF; DNA: TGTGCCAGCAGCTTAGAGAGGCCAGGGTCTTCACCCCTCCACTTT
V: TRBV9; D: .; J: TRBJ2-7; size: .; CDR3: CASSLRLLAYEQYF; DNA: TGTGCCAGCAGTTTGAGACTCCTGGCATACGAGCAGTACTTC
V: TRBV20-1; D: .; J: TRBJ2-7; size: .; CDR3: CSARVGPSYEQYF; DNA: TGCAGTGCTAGAGTCGGTCCTTCCTACGAGCAGTACTTC
V: TRBV29-1; D: .; J: TRBJ2-5; size: .; CDR3: CSADPRDVRETQYF; DNA: TGCAGCGCCGACCCTAGGGATGTGCGGGAGACCCAGTACTTC
V: TRBV7-9; D: .; J: TRBJ2-5; size: many; CDR3: CASSLGGQTQYF; DNA: TGTGCCAGCAGCTTGGGTGGGCAGACCCAGTACTTC
V: TRBV7-9; D: .; J: TRBJ2-7; size: .; CDR3: CASTQGSRNYEQYF; DNA: TGTGCCAGCACCCAAGGGTCAAGGAACTACGAGCAGTACTTC